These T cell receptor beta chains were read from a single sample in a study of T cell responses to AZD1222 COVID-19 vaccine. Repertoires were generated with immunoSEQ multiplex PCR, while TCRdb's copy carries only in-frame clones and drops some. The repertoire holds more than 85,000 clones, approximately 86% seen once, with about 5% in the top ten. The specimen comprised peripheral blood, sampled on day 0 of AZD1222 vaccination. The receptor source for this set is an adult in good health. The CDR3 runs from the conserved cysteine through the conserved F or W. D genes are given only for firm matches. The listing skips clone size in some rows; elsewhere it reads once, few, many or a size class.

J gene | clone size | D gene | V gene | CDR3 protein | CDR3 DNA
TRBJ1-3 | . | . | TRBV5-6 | CASSSNPGNTIYF | TGTGCCAGCAGCTCGAATCCTGGAAACACCATATATTTT
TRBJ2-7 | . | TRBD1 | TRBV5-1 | CASSYSGQLDYEQYF | TGCGCCAGCAGCTACTCGGGACAGTTAGACTACGAGCAGTACTTC
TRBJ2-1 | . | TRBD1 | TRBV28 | CASSLTAPGGPYNEQFF | TGTGCCAGCAGTTTAACCGCACCAGGGGGTCCCTACAATGAGCAGTTCTTC
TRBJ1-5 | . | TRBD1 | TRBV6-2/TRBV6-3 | CASSHLPGGVYSNQPQHF | TGTGCCAGCAGCCACTTGCCAGGGGGCGTCTATAGCAATCAGCCCCAGCATTTT
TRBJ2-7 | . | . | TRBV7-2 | CASSLDGGIYSYEQYF | TGTGCCAGCAGCTTAGATGGGGGGATTTACTCCTACGAGCAGTACTTC
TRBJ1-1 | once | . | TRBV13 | CASRNGGGNTEAFF | TGTGCCAGCAGGAACGGAGGAGGGAACACTGAAGCTTTCTTT
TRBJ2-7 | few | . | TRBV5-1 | CASSKEGYEQYF | TGCGCCAGCAGCAAGGAAGGATACGAGCAGTACTTC
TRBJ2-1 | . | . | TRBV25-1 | CASTVPEGVGDEQFF | TGTGCCAGCACAGTTCCCGAGGGAGTCGGCGATGAGCAGTTCTTC
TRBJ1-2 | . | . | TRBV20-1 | CSASRHNYGYTF | TGCAGTGCTAGTAGGCATAACTATGGCTACACCTTC
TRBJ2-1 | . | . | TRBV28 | CASSLLDRGNEQFF | TGTGCCAGCAGTTTGTTGGACAGAGGGAATGAGCAGTTCTTC
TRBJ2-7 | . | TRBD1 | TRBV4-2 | CASSQEGGGSPYEQYF | TGTGCCAGCAGCCAAGAAGGGGGCGGGTCTCCCTACGAGCAGTACTTC
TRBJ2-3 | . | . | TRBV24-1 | CATSGATDPTDTQYF | TGTGCCACCAGCGGGGCTACTGATCCCACAGATACGCAGTATTTT
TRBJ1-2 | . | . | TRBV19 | CASSLGTSYGYTF | TGTGCCAGTAGCCTCGGGACATCATATGGCTACACCTTC
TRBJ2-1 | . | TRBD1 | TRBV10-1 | CASSPGTGGYNEQFF | TGCGCCAGCAGTCCCGGGACAGGGGGCTACAATGAGCAGTTCTTC
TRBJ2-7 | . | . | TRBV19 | CASSISLRYEQYF | TGTGCCAGTAGTATCTCCCTGAGGTACGAGCAGTACTTC
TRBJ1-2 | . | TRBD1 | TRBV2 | CASSERATGDGYTF | TGTGCCAGCAGTGAAAGGGCGACAGGGGATGGCTACACCTTC
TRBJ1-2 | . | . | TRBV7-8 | CASSLSGGDANYGYTF | TGTGCCAGCAGCCTAAGCGGGGGGGACGCGAACTATGGCTACACCTTC
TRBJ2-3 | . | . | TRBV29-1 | CSLRWGTDTQYF | TGCAGCCTCCGTTGGGGCACAGATACGCAGTATTTT
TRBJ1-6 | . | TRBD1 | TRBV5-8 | CASSHFGQGASYNSPLHF | TGTGCCAGCAGCCATTTTGGACAGGGGGCCTCCTATAATTCACCCCTCCACTTT
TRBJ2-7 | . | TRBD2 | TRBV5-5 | CASSKGTSGSWGYEQYF | TGTGCCAGCAGCAAAGGGACTAGCGGGAGTTGGGGTTACGAGCAGTACTTC
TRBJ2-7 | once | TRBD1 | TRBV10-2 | CASANPGTGFEQYF | TGCGCCAGCGCAAATCCCGGGACAGGGTTCGAGCAGTACTTC
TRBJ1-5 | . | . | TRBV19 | CASREQKSNQPQHF | TGTGCCAGTAGAGAACAAAAAAGCAATCAGCCCCAGCATTTT
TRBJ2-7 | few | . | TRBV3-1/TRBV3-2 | CASSRYSSYEQYF | TGTGCCAGCAGCCGGTACAGCTCCTACGAGCAGTACTTC
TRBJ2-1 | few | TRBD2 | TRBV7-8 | CASSSGTSEQFF | TGTGCCAGCAGCAGCGGGACTAGCGAGCAGTTCTTC
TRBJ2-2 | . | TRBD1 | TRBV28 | CASLPGGFGGELFF | TGTGCCAGCCTTCCAGGGGGTTTCGGCGGGGAGCTGTTTTTT
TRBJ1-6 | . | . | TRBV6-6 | CASNQGVSSPLHF | TGTGCCAGCAACCAGGGTGTCTCTTCACCCCTCCACTTT
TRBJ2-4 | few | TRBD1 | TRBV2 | CASNRDRGIGNIQYF | TGTGCCAGTAACCGGGACAGGGGGATCGGGAACATTCAGTACTTC
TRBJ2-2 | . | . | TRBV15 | CATSTGREGAGELFF | TGTGCCACCAGCACGGGCAGGGAGGGGGCCGGGGAGCTGTTTTTT
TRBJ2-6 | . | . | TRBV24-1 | CATSDSTHQGYGANVLTF | TGTGCCACCAGTGATTCGACACACCAGGGGTATGGGGCCAACGTCCTGACTTTC
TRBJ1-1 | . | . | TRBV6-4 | CASSLDRGTEAFF | TGTGCCAGCAGTCTGGACAGAGGCACTGAAGCTTTCTTT
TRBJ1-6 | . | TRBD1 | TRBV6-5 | CASKTGQGNSPLHF | TGTGCCAGCAAGACGGGACAGGGAAATTCACCCCTCCACTTT